These 20 T cell receptor beta chains originate from one sample sequenced in a study of siplizumab effects on memory and regulatory T cells. Using immunoSEQ multiplex PCR, the repertoire was profiled, and TCRdb retains in-frame clones only, with some absent. The table includes some 80,000 clones, 95% detected once. The sequenced material came from CD8+ T cells sorted from blood. Source of these receptors: a human donor in good health.

J is TRBJ1-6 and V is TRBV2; D is uncertain. V was pared by 3 bases and J by 10 bases, with 13 bases between. Germline V gene lookup returns CDR1 SNHLY and CDR2 FYNNEI. The CDR3 is 14 residues long. The CDR3 DNA reads TGTGCCAGCAGTGAGAACGGTTCGGGATCACCCCTCCACTTT. It is translated as CASSENGSGSPLHF.

This chain joins TRBV5-1 and TRBJ2-3; TRBD2 is a possible D gene (5 bases). Per germline, CDR1 SGHRS and CDR2 YFSETQ. V shed 1 base and J shed 6 bases, with 21 bases lying between them. There are 17 residues in the CDR3. For the CDR3, the DNA is TGCGCCAGCAGCTTGAGGTTCGGAGAGGGTCCGGAGGATACGCAGTATTTT. Translation: CASSLRFGEGPEDTQYF.

J is TRBJ1-5 and V is TRBV4-1; D not certain. Trimming took 0 bases from V and 3 from J, leaving 3 bases between them. Germline V CDR1 and CDR2: MGHRA, YSYEKL. The length of the CDR3 is 13 residues. CDR3 DNA: TGCGCCAGCAGCCAAGATATCAATCAGCCCCAGCATTTT. Translated: CASSQDINQPQHF.

The chain employs TRBV7-9 and TRBJ2-7; D is possibly TRBD1 or TRBD2 (5 bases each). This CDR3 has 16 amino acids. The V gene lost 4 bases and the J gene lost 2 bases, with 18 bases spanning the gap. Per germline, CDR1 SEHNR and CDR2 FQNEAQ (reference sequence). The CDR3: CASSSDWGRPTYEQYF. CDR3 nucleotide sequence: TGTGCCAGCAGCTCTGACTGGGGACGACCTACCTACGAGCAGTACTTC.

This clone was detected once. The rearrangement links TRBV5-6 to TRBJ2-2; 9 nucleotides line up with TRBD1. V shed 4 bases, J shed 5 bases, and the junction held 9 bases outside the gene matches. CDR3 length equals 16 residues. Per the germline V gene, CDR1 is SGHDT and CDR2 is YYEEEE. CDR3: CASSPGQGVLTGELFF. The CDR3 coding sequence is TGTGCCAGCAGCCCGGGACAGGGTGTGCTAACCGGGGAGCTGTTTTTT.

Details on this clone: At one boundary the junction diverges from the germline segment, which might be a read error. V usage is TRBV7-7 and J usage is TRBJ2-7, with 7 nucleotides matching TRBD2. The CDR3 has 16 amino acids. Germline loops: CDR1 SSHAT, CDR2 FNYEAQ (reference sequence). CDR3 coding DNA: TGTGCTAGCAGCGAAATTGGAGGACTAGGGGTCGGAGAGCAGTACTTC. Protein: CASSEIGGLGVGEQYF.

V and J are TRBV27 and TRBJ2-7; D is perhaps TRBD1 or TRBD2 (5 bases each). V was pared by 2 bases and J by 1 base, with 18 bases between. The CDR3 is 17 amino acids. Germline V gene data show CDR1 as MNHEY and CDR2 as SMNVEV (reference sequence). The CDR3 reads CASSLSVGDGGSYEQYF. The DNA of the CDR3 is TGTGCCAGCAGTTTAAGCGTGGGGGACGGTGGATCCTACGAGCAGTACTTC.

CDR3 in DNA: TGTGCCAGCAGTTACTCATCAGGTCTCGGGGAGCTGTTTTTT. Its translation: CASSYSSGLGELFF. The chain employs TRBV6-5 and TRBJ2-2, with D hard to call. This CDR3 comprises 14 residues. V dropped 0 bases and J dropped 7 bases, with 9 bases sitting between them. Germline V gene sequence: CDR1 MNHEY, CDR2 SVGAGI.

This clone was recorded only once. A far larger clone is one nucleotide away, so this likely arose from a read error. This rearrangement joins TRBV11-2 to TRBJ2-7; no clear D gene. The CDR3 covers 13 residues. Trimming pared 4 bases from V and 0 bases from J, leaving 7 bases between. Germline V gene lookup returns CDR1 SGHAT and CDR2 FQNNGV. The CDR3 DNA reads as TGTGCCAGCAGCTCCGCTAGCTCCTACGAGCAGTACTTC. Translated: CASSSASSYEQYF.

The chain recombines TRBV5-6 with TRBJ2-5; D call uncertain. CDR3 size: 17 residues. Trimming shortened V by 1 base and J by 1 base, and 17 bases separated the two germline ends. Germline CDR1 and CDR2: SGHDT and YYEEEE. CDR3 in amino acids: CASSLRLEVVGQETQYF. As DNA, the CDR3 is TGTGCCAGCAGCTTGCGTCTAGAGGTGGTCGGCCAAGAGACCCAGTACTTC.

The chain recombines TRBV6-1 with TRBJ2-6; 9 bases match TRBD2. After removal of 6 bases from V and 0 bases from J, the junction contained 0 bases not matched to a gene. CDR3 length: 15 residues. Germline V gene data show CDR1 as MNHNS and CDR2 as SASEGT. The CDR3: CASRLAGSGANVLTF. The CDR3 DNA sequence: TGTGCCAGCAGACTAGCGGGCTCTGGGGCCAACGTCCTGACTTTC.

The chain is built from TRBV6-4 and TRBJ2-7; possible D gene TRBD2, 6 bases. V shed 7 bases and J shed 3 bases, with 22 bases lying between them. This CDR3 is 16 amino acids long. Germline V lookup: CDR1 MRHNA, CDR2 SNTAGT. CDR3 bases: TGTGCCAGCAAATCCGGGTCCGGGACTCAAGACTACGAGCAGTACTTC. It specifies CASKSGSGTQDYEQYF.

The chain joins TRBV19 to TRBJ2-3, with D uncertain. Germline V gene sequence: CDR1 LNHDA, CDR2 SQIVND (reference sequence). This CDR3 spans 11 amino acids. V was cut by 10 bases and J by 4 bases, with 9 bases left in between. The CDR3 loop reads CATTLADTQYF. DNA of the CDR3: TGTGCCACCACCCTAGCAGATACGCAGTATTTT.

The chain links TRBV9 to TRBJ2-7; 13 positions match TRBD2. Germline CDR1 SGDLS, CDR2 YYNGEE. The CDR3 is 16 residues long. V trimming: 4 bases; J trimming: 3 bases; junction bases outside the gene matches: 7. The CDR3 spells CASSPRTSGGIYEQYF. For the CDR3, the DNA is TGTGCCAGCAGCCCTCGGACTAGCGGGGGAATCTACGAGCAGTACTTC.

This chain connects TRBV11-2 to TRBJ2-3; 8 bases line up with TRBD2. J was trimmed by 2 bases and V by 5 bases; bases with no gene match: 15. Per the germline V gene, CDR1 is SGHAT and CDR2 is FQNNGV. CDR3 size: 18 residues. This CDR3 is CASSLPEVSGTFTDTQYF. The CDR3, as DNA: TGTGCCAGCAGCCTCCCGGAGGTTAGCGGGACTTTCACAGATACGCAGTATTTT.

The gene calls are TRBV7-2 and TRBJ2-5; no clear D. The V and J ends lost 4 bases and 0 bases respectively, with 12 bases between them. The CDR3 is 15 residues long. Looked up from germline, CDR1 is SGHTA and CDR2 is FQGNSA. CDR3 in DNA: TGTGCCAGCAGCTCGCCTTCCTGGTACCAAGAGACCCAGTACTTC. This sequence encodes CASSSPSWYQETQYF.

V and J are TRBV5-8 and TRBJ2-1; 7 nucleotides agree with TRBD2. V trimming: 4 bases; J trimming: 6 bases; junction bases outside the gene matches: 13. CDR3 size: 16 residues. Per the germline V gene, CDR1 is SGHTS and CDR2 is YDEGEE. CDR3 sequence reads: CASSPLGQGGFNEQFF. The CDR3 nucleotides are TGTGCCAGCAGCCCCCTCGGGCAGGGAGGGTTCAATGAGCAGTTCTTC.

The V call is TRBV19, the J call TRBJ1-5, with 7 bases matching TRBD1. This CDR3 is 14 amino acids long. In germline, CDR1 is LNHDA, CDR2 SQIVND (reference sequence). V lost 6 bases and J lost 4; bases outside the gene matches: 6. The CDR3 protein is CASSRGTVNQPQHF. CDR3 bases: TGTGCCAGTAGCCGGGGGACAGTTAATCAGCCCCAGCATTTT. Variable domain in full (rest from reference TRBV19 and TRBJ1-5): DGGITQSPKYLFRKEGQNVTLSCEQNLNHDAMYWYRQDPGQGLRLIYYSQIVNDFQKGDIAEGYSVSREKKESFPLTVTSAQKNPTAFYLCASSRGTVNQPQHFGDGTRLSIL.

This chain uses TRBV18 with TRBJ2-7; D unclear. Between the trimmed V and J ends, which lost 3 bases and 5 bases, there was a span of 14 bases. Germline V gene data show CDR1 as KGHSH and CDR2 as LQKENI. The length of the CDR3 is 14 residues. CDR3 sequence: CASSPLMRSDEQYF. CDR3 bases: TGTGCCAGCTCACCTCTCATGAGGTCAGACGAGCAGTACTTC.

This chain connects TRBV4-1 to TRBJ2-3; 9 bases agree with TRBD2. The CDR3 covers 18 residues. Germline CDR1 MGHRA, CDR2 YSYEKL. Trimming cost V 3 bases and J 2 bases; bases outside gene matches: 12. The CDR3 DNA is TGCGCCAGCAGCCACCCAAGGGAGACTAGCGGCCCCACAGATACGCAGTATTTT. Its translation is CASSHPRETSGPTDTQYF.